What follows describes a single TCR beta chain. The treatment: preoperative locoregional IRX-2 cytokine immunotherapy. This phase Ib study tested locoregional IRX-2 cytokine immunotherapy given before surgery. The sample belongs to a study of preoperative IRX-2 immunotherapy in early breast cancer. Assay used: immunoSEQ multiplex PCR; TCRdb lists only in-frame clones, some missing. Among tens of thousands of clones listed, roughly 80% were seen once. CDR1 is SGHRS and CDR2 is YFSETQ in the germline V gene. V lost 4 bases, J lost 4 bases, and 11 bases stayed unmatched. CDR3 size: 17 residues. The chain uses TRBV5-1 and TRBJ2-7; the match to TRBD2 covers 13 bases. This TCR came from a human donor with breast cancer. The input for sequencing was lymph node tissue, taken after IRX-2 immunotherapy. The CDR3 loop reads CASSARPGTSGIYEQYF. The CDR3 DNA sequence: TGCGCCAGCAGCGCTCGGCCCGGGACTAGCGGGATATACGAGCAGTACTTC. Together with reference TRBV5-1 and TRBJ2-7, the CDR3 gives the full variable domain: KAGVTQTPRYLIKTRGQQVTLSCSPISGHRSVSWYQQTPGQGLQFLFEYFSETQRNKGNFPGRFSGRQFSNSRSEMNVSTLELGDSALYLCASSARPGTSGIYEQYFGPGTRLTVT.